This T cell receptor (beta chain) was identified in a study of T cells after yellow fever vaccination. Study-level information: Fractions of low cell number were prepared using SMART-Seq v4 Ultra Low Input.

Universal primer sites and UMIs were introduced during 5'RACE template-switching synthesis of TCR cDNA. MiXCR, run by TCRdb on the 5' RACE reads, gives a single entry per CDR3 protein. The sample consists of under 500,000 distinct CDR3 sequences, roughly 20% of them appearing once. Regarding the study as a whole: Most primary-vaccination clones reappeared after the booster (just under 98% CD4, 75% to 90% CD8).

With regard to this clonotype: Its target is unknown.

CDR3 length: 16 residues. Trimming removed 1 base from V and 2 bases from J, with 15 bases in between. Germline CDR1 and CDR2: SGHKS and YYEKEE (reference sequence). This receptor was obtained from a man between 18 and 35 years old who received the YFV17D yellow fever vaccine. Sequences were derived from PBMCs, sampled before the yellow fever booster vaccination. V is TRBV5-5 and J is TRBJ1-1; D uncertain. The CDR3 spells CASSLYLGLLNTEAFF. The CDR3 DNA follows: TGTGCCAGCAGCTTGTATCTCGGTCTATTAAACACTGAAGCTTTCTTT.